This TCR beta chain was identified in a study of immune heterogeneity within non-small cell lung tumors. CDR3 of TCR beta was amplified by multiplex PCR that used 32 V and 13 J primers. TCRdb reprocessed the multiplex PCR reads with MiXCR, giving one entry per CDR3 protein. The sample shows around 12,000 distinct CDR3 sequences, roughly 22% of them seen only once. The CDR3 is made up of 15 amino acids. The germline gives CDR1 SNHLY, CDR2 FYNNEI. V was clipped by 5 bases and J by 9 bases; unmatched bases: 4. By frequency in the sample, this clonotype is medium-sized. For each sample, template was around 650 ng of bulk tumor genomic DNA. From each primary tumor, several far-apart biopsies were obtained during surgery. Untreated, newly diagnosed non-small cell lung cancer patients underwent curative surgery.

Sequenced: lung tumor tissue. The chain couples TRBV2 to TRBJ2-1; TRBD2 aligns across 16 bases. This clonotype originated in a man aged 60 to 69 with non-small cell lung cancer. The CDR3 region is CASSSGTSGRGEQFF. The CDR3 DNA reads TGTGCCAGCAGTAGTGGGACTAGCGGGAGGGGTGAGCAGTTCTTC.